These 9 T cell receptor beta chains were all obtained from the same sample, sequenced in a study of shared clonotypes between healthy human individuals. The table came from immunoSEQ multiplex PCR; TCRdb's copy has only in-frame clones and leaves some out. The data contain 640,000 or so clones, 55% to 75% of them singletons. The specimen was memory CD4+ T cells sorted from blood. Regarding subset: CD45RA-negative fraction. The receptors stem from a woman aged 25-40 years in good health.

The rearrangement joins TRBV5-4 to TRBJ2-3; D is perhaps TRBD2 (6 bases). Trimming left V 4 bases short and J 0 bases short, with 9 bases between. Looked up from germline, CDR1 is SGHNT and CDR2 is YYREEE (reference sequence). CDR3 length: 14 amino acids. The CDR3: CASSPGRSTDTQYF. CDR3 sequence (DNA): TGTGCCAGCAGCCCTGGGAGGAGCACAGATACGCAGTATTTT.

This rearrangement joins TRBV12-5 to TRBJ2-3, with TRBD2 matching 9 bases. Trimming took 1 base from V and 4 from J; bases not matched to a gene: 3. Germline CDR1 and CDR2: LGHNT and FRNRAP. The CDR3 totals 15 residues. The CDR3 region is CASGLGREGADTQYF. CDR3 DNA: TGTGCTAGTGGTTTGGGGCGGGAGGGTGCAGATACGCAGTATTTT.

J is TRBJ2-5 and V is TRBV7-3, with 8 bases lining up with TRBD1. This CDR3 region has 20 residues. V gave up 0 bases and J gave up 1 base; unmatched junction bases: 16. CDR1 is SGHTA and CDR2 is FQGTGA in the germline V gene. The CDR3 sequence: CASSLTRIEPPTGAQETQYF. CDR3 coding DNA: TGTGCCAGCAGCTTAACCCGAATAGAGCCCCCGACAGGGGCCCAAGAGACCCAGTACTTC.

In its sample, this clone was seen a few times. The chain combines TRBV11-3 with TRBJ2-2; D unclear. Trimming removed 1 base at V and 4 bases at J, with 7 bases between. Per the germline V gene, CDR1 is SGHNT and CDR2 is YENEEA. The CDR3 is made up of 14 amino acids. CDR3 in amino acids: CASSLAGSTGELFF. Written as DNA, the CDR3 is TGTGCCAGCAGCTTAGCGGGTTCCACCGGGGAGCTGTTTTTT.

The chain recombines TRBV7-2 with TRBJ1-2, with unresolved D. CDR1 is SGHTA and CDR2 is FQGNSA in the germline V gene. Trimming took off 2 bases at V and 5 bases at J, with 6 bases between the two ends. The CDR3 runs 12 residues. The CDR3 reads CASSLPGYGYTF. CDR3 in DNA: TGTGCCAGCAGCTTACCGGGGTATGGCTACACCTTC.

The V and J genes are TRBV19 and TRBJ1-2; no firm D call. Per the germline V gene, CDR1 is LNHDA and CDR2 is SQIVND (reference sequence). The V end was cut by 3 bases, the J end by 4 bases, with 9 bases between. CDR3 length equals 13 residues. CDR3 sequence (DNA): TGTGCCAGTAGTATGTCAGTCCTCTATGGCTACACCTTC. It encodes CASSMSVLYGYTF.

This clone was detected only a few times. This sample also contains other DNA sequences that code for the same CDR3. This chain uses TRBV7-7 with TRBJ2-7; D not certain. V was pared by 1 base and J by 1 base, with 5 bases between. CDR3 length equals 13 residues. The germline CDR1 and CDR2 sequences are SSHAT and FNYEAQ (reference sequence). The DNA of the CDR3 is TGTGCCAGCAGCTTAGATGCGTCCTACGAGCAGTACTTC. This gives the protein CASSLDASYEQYF.

The genes are TRBV2 and TRBJ2-1; 8 nucleotides agree with TRBD2. CDR3 size: 14 residues. Per germline, CDR1 SNHLY and CDR2 FYNNEI. J gave up 1 base and V 7 bases, and 3 bases lay outside the gene matches. CDR3 loop: CASTGGRSYNEQFF. CDR3 DNA sequence: TGTGCCAGCACAGGCGGGAGGTCCTACAATGAGCAGTTCTTC.

This clone appeared a few times. The chain employs TRBV28 and TRBJ2-1, with 7 positions matching TRBD2. The CDR3 extends over 15 amino acids. The germline V gene encodes CDR1 MDHEN and CDR2 SYDVKM. The ends lost 5 bases at V and 7 bases at J; junction bases unmatched: 11. CDR3 bases: TGTGCCAGCAGTGCTGGAGGCGGGAGTGAGAATGAGCAGTTCTTC. Its translation: CASSAGGGSENEQFF.